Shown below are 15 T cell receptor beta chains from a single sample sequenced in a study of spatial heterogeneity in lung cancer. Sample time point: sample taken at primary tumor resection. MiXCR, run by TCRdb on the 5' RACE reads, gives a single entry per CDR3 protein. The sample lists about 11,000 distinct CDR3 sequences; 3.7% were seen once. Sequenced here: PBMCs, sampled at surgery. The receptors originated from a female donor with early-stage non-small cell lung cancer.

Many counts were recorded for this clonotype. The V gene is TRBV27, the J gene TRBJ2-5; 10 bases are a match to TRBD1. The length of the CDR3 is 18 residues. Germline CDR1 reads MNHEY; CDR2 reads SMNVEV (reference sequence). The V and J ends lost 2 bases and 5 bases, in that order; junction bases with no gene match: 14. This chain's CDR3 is CASSLMGQGMRRGETQYF. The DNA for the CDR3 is TGTGCCAGCAGTTTAATGGGACAGGGGATGAGGAGGGGGGAGACCCAGTACTTC.

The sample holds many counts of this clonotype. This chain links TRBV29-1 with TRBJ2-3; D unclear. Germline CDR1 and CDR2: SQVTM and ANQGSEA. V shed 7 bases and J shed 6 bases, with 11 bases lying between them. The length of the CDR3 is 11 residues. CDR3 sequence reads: CSAADVDTQYF. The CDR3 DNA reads TGCAGCGCTGCGGACGTGGATACGCAGTATTTT.

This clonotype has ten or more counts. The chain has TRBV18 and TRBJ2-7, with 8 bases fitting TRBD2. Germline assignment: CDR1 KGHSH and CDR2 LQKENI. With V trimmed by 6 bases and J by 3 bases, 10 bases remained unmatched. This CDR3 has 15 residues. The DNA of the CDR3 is TGTGCCAGCTCGCGTACTAGCGGCCTGGTCTACGAGCAGTACTTC. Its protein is CASSRTSGLVYEQYF.

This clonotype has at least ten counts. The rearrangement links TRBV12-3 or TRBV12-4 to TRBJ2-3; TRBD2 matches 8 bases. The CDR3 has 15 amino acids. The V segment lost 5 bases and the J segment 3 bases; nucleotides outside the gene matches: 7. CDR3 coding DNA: TGTGCCAGCAGTCAACTAGCGGCGGGTACAGATACGCAGTATTTT. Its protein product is CASSQLAAGTDTQYF.

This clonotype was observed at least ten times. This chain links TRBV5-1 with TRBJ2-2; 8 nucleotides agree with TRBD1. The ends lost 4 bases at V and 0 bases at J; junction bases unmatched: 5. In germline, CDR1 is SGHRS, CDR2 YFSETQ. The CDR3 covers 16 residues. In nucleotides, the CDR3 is TGCGCCAGCAGCGCCGGACAGGGAGCGAACACCGGGGAGCTGTTTTTT. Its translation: CASSAGQGANTGELFF.

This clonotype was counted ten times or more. As DNA, the CDR3 is TGTGCCAGCAGCGCGGGACTAGAATCCTACAATGAGCAGTTCTTC. It translates to CASSAGLESYNEQFF. This chain joins TRBV7-9 and TRBJ2-1, with 8 positions matching TRBD2. The germline V gene encodes CDR1 SEHNR and CDR2 FQNEAQ (reference sequence). V lost 5 bases, J lost 1 base, and 4 bases stayed unmatched. This CDR3 spans 15 amino acids.

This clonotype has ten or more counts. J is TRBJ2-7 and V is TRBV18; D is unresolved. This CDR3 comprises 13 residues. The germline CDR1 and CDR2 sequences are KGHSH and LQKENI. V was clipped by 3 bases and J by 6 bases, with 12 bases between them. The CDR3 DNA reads TGTGCCAGCTCACCTGTTAGGATCTCCGAGCAGTACTTC. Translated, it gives CASSPVRISEQYF.

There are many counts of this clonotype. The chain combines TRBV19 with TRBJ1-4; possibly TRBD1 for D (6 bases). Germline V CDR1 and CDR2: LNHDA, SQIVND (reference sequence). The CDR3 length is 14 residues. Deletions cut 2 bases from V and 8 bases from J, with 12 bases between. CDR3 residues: CASSITGGREKLFF. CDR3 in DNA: TGTGCCAGTAGTATAACCGGGGGCCGGGAAAAACTGTTTTTT.

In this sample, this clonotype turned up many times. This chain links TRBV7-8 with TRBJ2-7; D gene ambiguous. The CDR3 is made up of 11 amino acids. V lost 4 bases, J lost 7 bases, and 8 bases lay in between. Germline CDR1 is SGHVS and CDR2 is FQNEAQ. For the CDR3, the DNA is TGTGCCAGCAGCTCCCTGGTGGAGCAGTACTTC. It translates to CASSSLVEQYF.

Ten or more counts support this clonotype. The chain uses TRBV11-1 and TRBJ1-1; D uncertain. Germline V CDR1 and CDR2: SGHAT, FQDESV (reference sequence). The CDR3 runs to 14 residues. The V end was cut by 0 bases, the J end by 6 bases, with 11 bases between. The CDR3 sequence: CASSLAGSDPEAFF. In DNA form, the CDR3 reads TGTGCCAGCAGCTTAGCGGGGAGCGACCCTGAAGCTTTCTTT.

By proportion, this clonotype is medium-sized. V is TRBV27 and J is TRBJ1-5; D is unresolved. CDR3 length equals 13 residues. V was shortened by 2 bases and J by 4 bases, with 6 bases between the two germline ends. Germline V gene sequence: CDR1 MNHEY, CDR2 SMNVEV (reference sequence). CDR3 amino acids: CASSLGWNQPQHF. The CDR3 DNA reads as TGTGCCAGCAGTTTAGGCTGGAATCAGCCCCAGCATTTT.

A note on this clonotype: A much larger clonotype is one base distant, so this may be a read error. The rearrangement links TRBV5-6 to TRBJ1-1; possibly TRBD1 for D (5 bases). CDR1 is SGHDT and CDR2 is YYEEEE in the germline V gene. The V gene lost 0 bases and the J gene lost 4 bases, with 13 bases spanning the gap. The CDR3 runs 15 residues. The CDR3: CASSLGGAGSTEAFF. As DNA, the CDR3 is TGTGCCAGCAGCTTGGGAGGGGCAGGGAGCACTGAAGCTTTCTTT.

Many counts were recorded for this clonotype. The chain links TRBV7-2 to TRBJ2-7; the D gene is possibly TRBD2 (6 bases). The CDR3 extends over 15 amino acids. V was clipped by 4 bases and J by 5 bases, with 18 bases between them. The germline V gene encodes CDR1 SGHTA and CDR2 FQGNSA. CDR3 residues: CASSSRAGKWNEQYF. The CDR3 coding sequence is TGTGCCAGCAGCTCCCGCGCGGGGAAATGGAACGAGCAGTACTTC.

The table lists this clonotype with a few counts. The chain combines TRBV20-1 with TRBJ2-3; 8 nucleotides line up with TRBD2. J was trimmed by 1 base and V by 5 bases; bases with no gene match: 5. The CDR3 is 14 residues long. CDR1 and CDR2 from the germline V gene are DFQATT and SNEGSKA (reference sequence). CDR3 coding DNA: TGCAGTGCTCGGGGGGGTCTTCGCACAGATACGCAGTATTTT. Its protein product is CSARGGLRTDTQYF.

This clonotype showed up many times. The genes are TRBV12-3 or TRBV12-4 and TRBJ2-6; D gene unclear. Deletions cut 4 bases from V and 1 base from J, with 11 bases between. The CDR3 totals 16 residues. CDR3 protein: CASSSLGMSGANVLTF. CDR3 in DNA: TGTGCCAGCAGTTCCCTGGGAATGTCTGGGGCCAACGTCCTGACTTTC.